A selection of T cell receptor beta chains follows, all from one sample in a study of technical replicates of blood from a handful of donors. Sequenced by immunoSEQ multiplex PCR; TCRdb stores in-frame clones only, minus some. The repertoire holds about 82,000 clones, roughly 95% seen once, with 0.37% in the top ten. The source material was T cells isolated from PBMCs. These receptors were taken from a human donor in good health. CDR3s include the opening cysteine and the closing phenylalanine or tryptophan. Each record gives: clone size, D gene, V gene, J gene, CDR3 DNA, CDR3 protein. A D gene is named only where the DNA matches it firmly. Only some rows state a clone size, as once, few, many or a class for expanded clones.

clone size: -
D gene: -
V gene: TRBV28
J gene: TRBJ2-7
CDR3 DNA: TGTGCCAGCAGCCGCGGGGAGTACTACGAGCAGTACTTC
CDR3 protein: CASSRGEYYEQYF

clone size: -
D gene: -
V gene: TRBV30
J gene: TRBJ2-2
CDR3 DNA: TGTGCCTGGAAAAGCTGGACAGCAACCGGGGAGCTGTTTTTT
CDR3 protein: CAWKSWTATGELFF

clone size: -
D gene: -
V gene: TRBV11-2
J gene: TRBJ2-5
CDR3 DNA: TGTGCCAGCAGCCCTGGAGATTTAATTATAAAAGAAGAGACCCAGTACTTC
CDR3 protein: CASSPGDLIIKEETQYF

clone size: -
D gene: TRBD2
V gene: TRBV5-4
J gene: TRBJ2-1
CDR3 DNA: TGTGCCAGCAGCTGGGGGGGGGCTAGCGGGAGTAATGAGCAGTTCTTC
CDR3 protein: CASSWGGASGSNEQFF

clone size: -
D gene: TRBD2
V gene: TRBV19
J gene: TRBJ2-1
CDR3 DNA: TGTGCCAGTACTCGTGAGCGGGAGGTGGACAATGAGCAGTTCTTC
CDR3 protein: CASTREREVDNEQFF

clone size: -
D gene: TRBD2
V gene: TRBV5-6
J gene: TRBJ2-1
CDR3 DNA: TGTGCCAGCAGCGCCGGGACTAGCGGGAATAATGAGCAGTTCTTC
CDR3 protein: CASSAGTSGNNEQFF

clone size: -
D gene: TRBD1
V gene: TRBV7-2
J gene: TRBJ1-2
CDR3 DNA: TGTGCCAGCAGCGATAGGGACAGGGGGGTCTATGGCTACACCTTC
CDR3 protein: CASSDRDRGVYGYTF

clone size: once
D gene: -
V gene: TRBV21-1
J gene: TRBJ2-5
CDR3 DNA: TGTGCCAGCAGCTACGAGCCTCAAGAGACCCAGTACTTC
CDR3 protein: CASSYEPQETQYF

clone size: -
D gene: TRBD2
V gene: TRBV5-1
J gene: TRBJ2-7
CDR3 DNA: TGCGCCAGCAGCTTGGATTTGGCGGGAGGGATCGAGCAGTACTTC
CDR3 protein: CASSLDLAGGIEQYF

clone size: -
D gene: -
V gene: TRBV5-6
J gene: TRBJ2-5
CDR3 DNA: TGTGCCAGCAGCTTGCGTAGCTGGTACCAAGAGACCCAGTACTTC
CDR3 protein: CASSLRSWYQETQYF

clone size: -
D gene: TRBD2
V gene: TRBV7-9
J gene: TRBJ2-7
CDR3 DNA: TGTGCCAGCGGCGGGAGGTACTCCTACGAGCAGTACTTC
CDR3 protein: CASGGRYSYEQYF

clone size: -
D gene: TRBD1
V gene: TRBV4-1
J gene: TRBJ2-2
CDR3 DNA: TGCGCCAGCAGCCAAGAGACAGGGGGCAACACCGGGGAGCTGTTTTTT
CDR3 protein: CASSQETGGNTGELFF

clone size: once
D gene: TRBD1
V gene: TRBV4-1
J gene: TRBJ2-1
CDR3 DNA: TGCGCCAGCAGCCAAGTGGTAGGGACAGGGTTCGAGCAGTTCTTC
CDR3 protein: CASSQVVGTGFEQFF

clone size: -
D gene: TRBD1
V gene: TRBV7-6
J gene: TRBJ1-1
CDR3 DNA: TGTGCCAGCAGCGACCGACAGGGTGAAGCTTTCTTT
CDR3 protein: CASSDRQGEAFF

clone size: once
D gene: -
V gene: TRBV5-6
J gene: TRBJ2-5
CDR3 DNA: TGTGCCAGCAGCTTAATCCGCCAAGAGACCCAGTACTTC
CDR3 protein: CASSLIRQETQYF

clone size: -
D gene: -
V gene: TRBV6-5
J gene: TRBJ2-3
CDR3 DNA: TGTGCCAGCAGTTACACATTGGCCGATACGCAGTATTTT
CDR3 protein: CASSYTLADTQYF

clone size: -
D gene: TRBD1
V gene: TRBV5-1
J gene: TRBJ1-2
CDR3 DNA: TGCGCCAGCAGCTTGTCTACGGGACAGCTTAACTATGGCTACACCTTC
CDR3 protein: CASSLSTGQLNYGYTF

clone size: -
D gene: TRBD2
V gene: TRBV5-1
J gene: TRBJ2-3
CDR3 DNA: TGCGCCAGCAGCGGACTAGCGGGAGGGATGACAGATACGCAGTATTTT
CDR3 protein: CASSGLAGGMTDTQYF

clone size: -
D gene: -
V gene: TRBV7-2
J gene: TRBJ2-7
CDR3 DNA: TGTGCCAGCAGCTTGACGGGAGTAACCTACGAGCAGTACTTC
CDR3 protein: CASSLTGVTYEQYF

clone size: -
D gene: -
V gene: TRBV21-1
J gene: TRBJ2-7
CDR3 DNA: TGTGCCAGCAGCTCTCCGAGCTACGAGCAGTACTTC
CDR3 protein: CASSSPSYEQYF

clone size: -
D gene: -
V gene: TRBV30
J gene: TRBJ2-7
CDR3 DNA: TGTGCCTGGAGTGTATTACAGGGTGAGGGCGAGCAGTACTTC
CDR3 protein: CAWSVLQGEGEQYF

clone size: once
D gene: -
V gene: TRBV18
J gene: TRBJ2-6
CDR3 DNA: TGTGCCAGCTCACTTGTCAGGGCTGCTGGGGCCAACGTCCTGACTTTC
CDR3 protein: CASSLVRAAGANVLTF

clone size: -
D gene: TRBD1
V gene: TRBV7-9
J gene: TRBJ2-7
CDR3 DNA: TGTGCCAGCAGCCGGGACAGACAATACGAGCAGTACTTC
CDR3 protein: CASSRDRQYEQYF

clone size: -
D gene: -
V gene: TRBV5-1
J gene: TRBJ2-2
CDR3 DNA: TGCGCCAGCAGCTTAAGCGGTTCCTTTGGAGGGGAGCTGTTTTTT
CDR3 protein: CASSLSGSFGGELFF

clone size: -
D gene: -
V gene: TRBV7-2
J gene: TRBJ2-7
CDR3 DNA: TGTGCCAGCAGCTTATCCCGGGACACCCGTATATACGAGCAGTACTTC
CDR3 protein: CASSLSRDTRIYEQYF

clone size: -
D gene: -
V gene: TRBV6-6
J gene: TRBJ2-1
CDR3 DNA: TGTGCCAGCAGTTACCCCATTGGCGGGACCGACAATGAGCAGTTCTTC
CDR3 protein: CASSYPIGGTDNEQFF

clone size: -
D gene: -
V gene: TRBV6-1
J gene: TRBJ1-3
CDR3 DNA: TGTGCCAGCAGCTCCTCGGGGGGAAACACCATATATTTT
CDR3 protein: CASSSSGGNTIYF

clone size: once
D gene: -
V gene: TRBV7-3
J gene: TRBJ2-5
CDR3 DNA: TGTGCCAGCAGCTTAACGGGAGGAGGAGAGACCCAGTACTTC
CDR3 protein: CASSLTGGGETQYF

clone size: -
D gene: TRBD2
V gene: TRBV5-6
J gene: TRBJ2-2
CDR3 DNA: TGTGCCAGCAGGAATACGGGACTAGCGGGACCCGGGGAGCTGTTTTTT
CDR3 protein: CASRNTGLAGPGELFF

clone size: -
D gene: -
V gene: TRBV25-1
J gene: TRBJ2-1
CDR3 DNA: TGTGCCAGCAGTGGGCAATACAATGAGCAGTTCTTC
CDR3 protein: CASSGQYNEQFF

clone size: -
D gene: TRBD1
V gene: TRBV7-6
J gene: TRBJ2-1
CDR3 DNA: TGTGCCAGCAGCTTGGGGGACAGGGTAGGCAATGAGCAGTTCTTC
CDR3 protein: CASSLGDRVGNEQFF

clone size: -
D gene: -
V gene: TRBV7-8
J gene: TRBJ1-1
CDR3 DNA: TGTGCCAGCAGCTTAAGGGGCCAGGGGAAAGCTTTCTTT
CDR3 protein: CASSLRGQGKAFF

clone size: -
D gene: -
V gene: TRBV10-1
J gene: TRBJ1-5
CDR3 DNA: TGCGCCAGCAGTGTCTTGAGGCCCCAGCATTTT
CDR3 protein: CASSVLRPQHF

clone size: -
D gene: TRBD1
V gene: TRBV28
J gene: TRBJ2-1
CDR3 DNA: TGTGCCAGCAGTTTTTCCGGGACAGGGGGTTACAATGAGCAGTTCTTC
CDR3 protein: CASSFSGTGGYNEQFF

clone size: -
D gene: TRBD1
V gene: TRBV28
J gene: TRBJ1-5
CDR3 DNA: TGTGCCAGCAATCCGGACAGGGAGGTTCAGCCCCAGCATTTT
CDR3 protein: CASNPDREVQPQHF

clone size: -
D gene: TRBD1
V gene: TRBV25-1
J gene: TRBJ2-7
CDR3 DNA: TGTGCCAGCAGTAGGGGCATCGGACAGGGTCACGAGCAGTACTTC
CDR3 protein: CASSRGIGQGHEQYF

clone size: -
D gene: -
V gene: TRBV19
J gene: TRBJ2-1
CDR3 DNA: TGTGCCAGTAAAGGGGGGGGATCTACCTACAATGAGCAGTTCTTC
CDR3 protein: CASKGGGSTYNEQFF

clone size: -
D gene: -
V gene: TRBV5-4
J gene: TRBJ1-1
CDR3 DNA: TGTGCCAGCAGCCGAGGCCCTGAAGCTTTCTTT
CDR3 protein: CASSRGPEAFF

clone size: -
D gene: TRBD2
V gene: TRBV6-5
J gene: TRBJ2-3
CDR3 DNA: TGTGCCAGCAGTAGCGGGAGGTTGAGAGATACGCAGTATTTT
CDR3 protein: CASSSGRLRDTQYF

clone size: -
D gene: TRBD1
V gene: TRBV5-4
J gene: TRBJ2-1
CDR3 DNA: TGTGCCAGCAGCCCCGTTAGGACAGGGTTAAATGAGCAGTTCTTC
CDR3 protein: CASSPVRTGLNEQFF

clone size: -
D gene: -
V gene: TRBV28
J gene: TRBJ1-2
CDR3 DNA: TGTGCCAGCAGCGGCGGGGACGGGCCTTATAGTGGCTACACCTTC
CDR3 protein: CASSGGDGPYSGYTF